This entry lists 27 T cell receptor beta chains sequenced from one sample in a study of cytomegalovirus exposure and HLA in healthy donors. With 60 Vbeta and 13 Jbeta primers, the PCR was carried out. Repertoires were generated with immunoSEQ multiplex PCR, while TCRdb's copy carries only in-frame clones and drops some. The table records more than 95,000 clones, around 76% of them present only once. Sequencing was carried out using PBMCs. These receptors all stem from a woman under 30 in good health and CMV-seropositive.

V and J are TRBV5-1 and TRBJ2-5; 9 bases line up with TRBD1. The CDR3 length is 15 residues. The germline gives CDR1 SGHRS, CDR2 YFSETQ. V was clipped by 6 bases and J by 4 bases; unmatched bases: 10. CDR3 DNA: TGCGCCAGCAAACAAATCGGACAGGGGTTAGAGACCCAGTACTTC. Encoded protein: CASKQIGQGLETQYF.

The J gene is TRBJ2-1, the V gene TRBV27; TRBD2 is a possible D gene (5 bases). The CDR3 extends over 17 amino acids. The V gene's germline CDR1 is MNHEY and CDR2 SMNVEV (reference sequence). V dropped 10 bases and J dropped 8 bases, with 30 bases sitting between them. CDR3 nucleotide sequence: TGTGCCACCCGAACCAGCGGTCCCTCAAAAAATGTAGATGAGCAGTTCTTC. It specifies CATRTSGPSKNVDEQFF.

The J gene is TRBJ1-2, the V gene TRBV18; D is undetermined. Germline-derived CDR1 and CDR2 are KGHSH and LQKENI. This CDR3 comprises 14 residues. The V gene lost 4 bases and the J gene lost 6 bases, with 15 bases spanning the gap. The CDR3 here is CASSQAGSRDGYTF. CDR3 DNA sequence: TGTGCCAGCTCACAGGCGGGATCAAGGGATGGCTACACCTTC. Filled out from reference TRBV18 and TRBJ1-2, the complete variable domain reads NAGVMQNPRHLVRRRGQEARLRCSPMKGHSHVYWYRQLPEEGLKFMVYLQKENIIDESGMPKERFSAEFPKEGPSILRIQQVVRGDSAAYFCASSQAGSRDGYTFGSGTRLTVV.

The CDR3 DNA is TGTGCCAGTAGGGGACTAGCGGGAGCTGAGCAGTTCTTC. As protein: CASRGLAGAEQFF. The V and J genes are TRBV19 and TRBJ2-1; 14 nucleotides line up with TRBD2. This CDR3 comprises 13 residues. Trimming at V came to 6 bases and at J to 9 bases, leaving 1 base not matched to a gene. Looked up from germline, CDR1 is LNHDA and CDR2 is SQIVND (reference sequence).

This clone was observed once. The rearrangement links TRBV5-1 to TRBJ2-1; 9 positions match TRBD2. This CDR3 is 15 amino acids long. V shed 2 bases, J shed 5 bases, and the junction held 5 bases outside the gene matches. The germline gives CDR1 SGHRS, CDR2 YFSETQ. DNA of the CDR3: TGCGCCAGCAGCTTTGGGCCTAGCGGGGACAATGAGCAGTTCTTC. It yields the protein CASSFGPSGDNEQFF.

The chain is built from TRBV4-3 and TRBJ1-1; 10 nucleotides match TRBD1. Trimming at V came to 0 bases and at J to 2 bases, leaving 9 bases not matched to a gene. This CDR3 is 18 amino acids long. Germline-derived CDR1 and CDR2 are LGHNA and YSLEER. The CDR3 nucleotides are TGCGCCAGCAGCCAAGATCTAGGGACAGGGGACCTCAACACTGAAGCTTTCTTT. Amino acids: CASSQDLGTGDLNTEAFF.

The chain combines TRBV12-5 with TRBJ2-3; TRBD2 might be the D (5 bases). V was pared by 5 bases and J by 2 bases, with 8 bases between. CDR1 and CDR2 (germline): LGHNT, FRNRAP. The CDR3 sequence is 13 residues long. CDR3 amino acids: CASGSGLTDTQYF. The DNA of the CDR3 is TGTGCTAGTGGTAGCGGCCTCACAGATACGCAGTATTTT.

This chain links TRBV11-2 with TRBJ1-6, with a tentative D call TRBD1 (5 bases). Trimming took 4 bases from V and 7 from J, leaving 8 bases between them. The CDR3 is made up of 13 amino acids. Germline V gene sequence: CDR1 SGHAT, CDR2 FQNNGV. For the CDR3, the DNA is TGTGCCAGCAGCTCGACAGAAAATTCACCCCTCCACTTT. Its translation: CASSSTENSPLHF.

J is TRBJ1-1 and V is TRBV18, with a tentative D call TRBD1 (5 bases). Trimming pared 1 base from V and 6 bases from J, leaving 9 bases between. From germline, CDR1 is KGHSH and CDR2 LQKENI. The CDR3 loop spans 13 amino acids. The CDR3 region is CASSPLDKAEAFF. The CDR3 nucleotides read TGTGCCAGCTCACCACTGGACAAGGCTGAAGCTTTCTTT.

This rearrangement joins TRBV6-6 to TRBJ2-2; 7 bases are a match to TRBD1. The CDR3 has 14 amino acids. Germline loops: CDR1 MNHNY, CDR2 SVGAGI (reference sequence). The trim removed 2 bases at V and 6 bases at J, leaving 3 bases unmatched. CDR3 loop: CASSYGQASGELFF. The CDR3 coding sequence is TGTGCCAGCAGTTACGGACAGGCTTCCGGGGAGCTGTTTTTT.

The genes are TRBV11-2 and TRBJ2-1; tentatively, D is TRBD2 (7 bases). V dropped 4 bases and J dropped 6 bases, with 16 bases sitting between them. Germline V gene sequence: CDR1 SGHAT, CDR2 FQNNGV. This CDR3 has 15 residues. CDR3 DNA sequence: TGTGCCAGCAGCTACCGGGACGGGGGGCTCAATGAGCAGTTCTTC. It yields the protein CASSYRDGGLNEQFF.

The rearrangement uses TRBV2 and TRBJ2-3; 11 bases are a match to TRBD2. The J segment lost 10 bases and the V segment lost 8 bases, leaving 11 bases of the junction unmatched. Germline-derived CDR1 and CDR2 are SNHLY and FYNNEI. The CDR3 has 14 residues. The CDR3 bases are TGTGCCAGCTCGTCAGTTAGCGGGAGGGACGCGCAGTATTTT. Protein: CASSSVSGRDAQYF.

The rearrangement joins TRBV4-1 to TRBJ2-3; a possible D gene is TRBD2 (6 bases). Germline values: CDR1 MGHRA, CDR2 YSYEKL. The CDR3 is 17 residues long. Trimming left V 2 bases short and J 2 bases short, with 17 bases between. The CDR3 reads CASSQSSSGAATDTQYF. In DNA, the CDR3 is TGCGCCAGCAGCCAATCAAGTAGCGGAGCGGCCACAGATACGCAGTATTTT.

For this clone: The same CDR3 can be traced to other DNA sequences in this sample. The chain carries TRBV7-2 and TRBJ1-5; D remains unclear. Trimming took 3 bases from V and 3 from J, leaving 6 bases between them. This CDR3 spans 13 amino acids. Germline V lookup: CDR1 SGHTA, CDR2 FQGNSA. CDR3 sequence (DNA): TGTGCCAGCAGCTTGATAGACAATCAGCCCCAGCATTTT. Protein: CASSLIDNQPQHF.

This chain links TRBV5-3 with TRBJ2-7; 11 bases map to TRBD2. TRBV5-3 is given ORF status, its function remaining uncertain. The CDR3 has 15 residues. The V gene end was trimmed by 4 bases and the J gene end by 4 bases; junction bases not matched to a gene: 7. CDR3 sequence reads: CARSAKTSGAYEQYF. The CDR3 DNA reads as TGTGCCAGAAGCGCCAAGACTAGCGGGGCTTACGAGCAGTACTTC.

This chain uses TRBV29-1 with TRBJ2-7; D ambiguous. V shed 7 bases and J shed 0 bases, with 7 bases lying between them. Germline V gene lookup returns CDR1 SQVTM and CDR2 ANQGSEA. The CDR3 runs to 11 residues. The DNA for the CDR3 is TGCAGCGCCAAAAACTCCTACGAGCAGTACTTC. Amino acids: CSAKNSYEQYF.

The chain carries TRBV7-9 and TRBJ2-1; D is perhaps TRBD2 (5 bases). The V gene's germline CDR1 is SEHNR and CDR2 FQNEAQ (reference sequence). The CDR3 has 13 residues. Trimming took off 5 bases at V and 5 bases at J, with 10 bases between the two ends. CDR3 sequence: CASSKGLNNEQFF. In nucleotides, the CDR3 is TGTGCCAGCAGCAAAGGACTGAACAATGAGCAGTTCTTC.

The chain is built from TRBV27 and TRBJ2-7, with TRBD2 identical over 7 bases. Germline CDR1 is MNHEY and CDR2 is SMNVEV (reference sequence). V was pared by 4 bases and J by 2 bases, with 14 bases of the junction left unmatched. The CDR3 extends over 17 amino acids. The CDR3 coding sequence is TGTGCCAGCAGTTCAGCGACAACACACGGGAGGACCTACGAGCAGTACTTC. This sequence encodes CASSSATTHGRTYEQYF.

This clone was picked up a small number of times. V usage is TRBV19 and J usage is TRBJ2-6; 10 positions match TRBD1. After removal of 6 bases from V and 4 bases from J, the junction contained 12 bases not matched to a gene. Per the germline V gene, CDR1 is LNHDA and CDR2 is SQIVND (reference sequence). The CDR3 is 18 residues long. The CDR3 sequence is CASRGGGQGFAGANVLTF. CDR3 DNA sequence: TGTGCCAGTAGAGGTGGGGGACAGGGGTTTGCGGGGGCCAACGTCCTGACTTTC.

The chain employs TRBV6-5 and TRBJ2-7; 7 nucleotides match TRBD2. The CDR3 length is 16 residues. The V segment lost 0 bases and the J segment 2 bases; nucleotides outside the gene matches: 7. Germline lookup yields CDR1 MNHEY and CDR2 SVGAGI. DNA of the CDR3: TGTGCCAGCAGTTACTCGTTAGCGGGTCTTCCCTACGAGCAGTACTTC. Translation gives CASSYSLAGLPYEQYF.

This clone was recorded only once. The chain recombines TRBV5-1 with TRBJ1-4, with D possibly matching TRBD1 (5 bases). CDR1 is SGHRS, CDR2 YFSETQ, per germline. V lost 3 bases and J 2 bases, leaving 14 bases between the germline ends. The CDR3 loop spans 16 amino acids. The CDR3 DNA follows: TGCGCCAGCAGCTCCTCTCTTGGGGGGACTAATGAAAAACTGTTTTTT. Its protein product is CASSSSLGGTNEKLFF.

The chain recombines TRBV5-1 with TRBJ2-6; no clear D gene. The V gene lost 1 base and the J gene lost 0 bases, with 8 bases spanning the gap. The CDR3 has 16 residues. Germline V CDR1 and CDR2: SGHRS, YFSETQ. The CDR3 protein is CASSLPGYSGANVLTF. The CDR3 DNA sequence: TGCGCCAGCAGCTTGCCAGGTTACTCTGGGGCCAACGTCCTGACTTTC.

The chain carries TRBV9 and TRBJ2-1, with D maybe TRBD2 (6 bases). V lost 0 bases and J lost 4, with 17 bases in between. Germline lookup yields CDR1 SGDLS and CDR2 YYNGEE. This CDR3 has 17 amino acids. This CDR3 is CASSVDPPAGLYNEQFF. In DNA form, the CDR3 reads TGTGCCAGCAGCGTAGACCCCCCAGCGGGCCTATACAATGAGCAGTTCTTC.

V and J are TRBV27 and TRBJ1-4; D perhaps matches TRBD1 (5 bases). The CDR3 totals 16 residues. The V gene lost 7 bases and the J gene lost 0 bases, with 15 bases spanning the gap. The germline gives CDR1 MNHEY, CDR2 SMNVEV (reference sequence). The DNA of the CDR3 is TGTGCCAGCATACGAGGGACTATCCCAACTAATGAAAAACTGTTTTTT. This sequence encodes CASIRGTIPTNEKLFF.

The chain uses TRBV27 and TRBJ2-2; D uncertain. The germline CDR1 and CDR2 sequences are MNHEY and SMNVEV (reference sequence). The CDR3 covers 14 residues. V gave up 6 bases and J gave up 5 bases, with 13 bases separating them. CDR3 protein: CASRIQMITGELFF. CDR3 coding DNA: TGTGCCAGCAGGATCCAGATGATAACCGGGGAGCTGTTTTTT.

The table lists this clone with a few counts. Here the CDR3 DNA reads TGCGCCAGCACCGGGGGGCAAGAGACCCAGTACTTC. Translation gives CASTGGQETQYF. This chain links TRBV5-1 with TRBJ2-5, with 7 bases lining up with TRBD2. V shed 6 bases, J shed 2 bases, and the junction held 1 base outside the gene matches. From germline, CDR1 is SGHRS and CDR2 YFSETQ. The CDR3 is 12 residues long.

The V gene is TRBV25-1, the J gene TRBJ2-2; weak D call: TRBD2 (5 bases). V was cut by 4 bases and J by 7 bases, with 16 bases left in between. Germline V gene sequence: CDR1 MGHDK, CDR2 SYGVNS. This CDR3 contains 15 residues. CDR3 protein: CASSGTQRAFGELFF. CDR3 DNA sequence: TGTGCCAGCAGTGGGACCCAGAGGGCTTTCGGGGAGCTGTTTTTT. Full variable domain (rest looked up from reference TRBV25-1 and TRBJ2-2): EADIYQTPRYLVIGTGKKITLECSQTMGHDKMYWYQQDPGMELHLIHYSYGVNSTEKGDLSSESTVSRIRTEHFPLTLESARPSHTSQYLCASSGTQRAFGELFFGEGSRLTVL.